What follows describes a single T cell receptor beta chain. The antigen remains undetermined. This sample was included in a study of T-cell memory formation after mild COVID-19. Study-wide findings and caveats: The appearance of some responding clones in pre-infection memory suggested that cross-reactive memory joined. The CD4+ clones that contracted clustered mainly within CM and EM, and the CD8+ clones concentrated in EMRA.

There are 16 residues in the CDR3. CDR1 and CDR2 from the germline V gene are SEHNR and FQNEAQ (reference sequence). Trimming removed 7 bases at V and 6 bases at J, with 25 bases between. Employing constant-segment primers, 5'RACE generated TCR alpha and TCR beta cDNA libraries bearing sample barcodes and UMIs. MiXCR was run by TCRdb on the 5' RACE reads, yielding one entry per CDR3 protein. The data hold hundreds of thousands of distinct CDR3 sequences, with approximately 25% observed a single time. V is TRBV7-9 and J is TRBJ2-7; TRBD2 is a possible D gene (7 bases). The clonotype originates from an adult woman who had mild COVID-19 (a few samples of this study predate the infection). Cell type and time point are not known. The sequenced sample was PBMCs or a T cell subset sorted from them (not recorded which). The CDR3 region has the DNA TGTGCCAGCACGTTCCCTTCGGCGGGGGCGGTAGTCGAGCAGTACTTC. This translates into CASTFPSAGAVVEQYF.